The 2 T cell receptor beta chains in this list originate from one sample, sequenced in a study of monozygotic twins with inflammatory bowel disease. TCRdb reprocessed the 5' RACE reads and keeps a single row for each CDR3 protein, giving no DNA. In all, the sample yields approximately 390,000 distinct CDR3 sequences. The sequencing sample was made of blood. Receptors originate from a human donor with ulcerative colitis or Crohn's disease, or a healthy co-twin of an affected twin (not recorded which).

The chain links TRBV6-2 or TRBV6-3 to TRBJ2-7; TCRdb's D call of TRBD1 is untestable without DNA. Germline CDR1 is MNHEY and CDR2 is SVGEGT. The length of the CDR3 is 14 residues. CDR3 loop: CASSWGRGTYEQYF.

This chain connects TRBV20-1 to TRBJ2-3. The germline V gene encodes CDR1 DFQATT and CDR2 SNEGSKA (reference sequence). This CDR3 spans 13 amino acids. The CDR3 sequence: CSARFPSTDTQYF.